This TCR beta chain originates from a study of shared clonotypes between healthy human individuals. Only in-frame clones appear in the TCRdb table, and some are missing; sequencing was by immunoSEQ multiplex PCR. Of more than 550,000 clones listed, around 90% are singletons. V was clipped by 5 bases and J by 3 bases; unmatched bases: 6. The germline CDR1 and CDR2 sequences are PRHDT and FYEKMQ (reference sequence). CDR3 length: 15 amino acids. What was sequenced was memory CD8+ T cells from PBMCs. Subset reported: CD45RO+ cells pooled with CCR7-negative TemRA cells. The chain carries TRBV13 and TRBJ1-1; TRBD1 matches at 10 bases. This TCR was recovered from a man aged 18 to 30 in good health. Some clones in this sample may be carry-over from other donors' samples. CDR3 in DNA: TGTGCCAGCAGCCACGAAGGACAGGGGGACACTGAAGCTTTCTTT. It encodes CASSHEGQGDTEAFF.